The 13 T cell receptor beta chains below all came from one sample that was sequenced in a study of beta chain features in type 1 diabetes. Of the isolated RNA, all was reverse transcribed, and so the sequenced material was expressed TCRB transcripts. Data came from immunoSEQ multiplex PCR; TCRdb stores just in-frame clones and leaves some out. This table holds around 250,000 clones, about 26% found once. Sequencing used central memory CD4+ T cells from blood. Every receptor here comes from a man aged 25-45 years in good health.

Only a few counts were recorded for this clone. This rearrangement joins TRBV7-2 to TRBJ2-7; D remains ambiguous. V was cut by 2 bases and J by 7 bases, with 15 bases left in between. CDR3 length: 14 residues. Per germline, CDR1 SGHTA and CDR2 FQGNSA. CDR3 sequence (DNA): TGTGCCAGCAGCTTATCGGTCACCTTAAAAGAGCAGTACTTC. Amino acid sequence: CASSLSVTLKEQYF.

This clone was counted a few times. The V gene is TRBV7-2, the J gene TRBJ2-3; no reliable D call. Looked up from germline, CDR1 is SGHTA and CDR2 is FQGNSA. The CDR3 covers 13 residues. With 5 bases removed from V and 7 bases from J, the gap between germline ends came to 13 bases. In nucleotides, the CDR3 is TGTGCCAGCAGCCCAGACGCCCTGAATACGCAGTATTTT. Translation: CASSPDALNTQYF. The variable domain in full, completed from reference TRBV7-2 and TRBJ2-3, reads GAGVSQSPSNKVTEKGKDVELRCDPISGHTALYWYRQSLGQGLEFLIYFQGNSAPDKSGLPSDRFSAERTGGSVSTLTIQRTQQEDSAVYLCASSPDALNTQYFGPGTRLTVL.

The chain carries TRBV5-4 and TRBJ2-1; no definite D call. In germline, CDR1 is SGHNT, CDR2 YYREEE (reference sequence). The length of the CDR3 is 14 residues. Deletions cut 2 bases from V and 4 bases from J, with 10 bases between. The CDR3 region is CASSFVDEYNEQFF. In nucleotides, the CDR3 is TGTGCCAGCAGCTTCGTGGACGAGTACAATGAGCAGTTCTTC.

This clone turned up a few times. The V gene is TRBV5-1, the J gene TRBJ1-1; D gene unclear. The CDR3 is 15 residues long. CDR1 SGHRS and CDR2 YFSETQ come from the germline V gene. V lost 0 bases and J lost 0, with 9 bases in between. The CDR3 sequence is CASSLAQSVNTEAFF. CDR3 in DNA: TGCGCCAGCAGCTTGGCCCAGTCAGTGAACACTGAAGCTTTCTTT.

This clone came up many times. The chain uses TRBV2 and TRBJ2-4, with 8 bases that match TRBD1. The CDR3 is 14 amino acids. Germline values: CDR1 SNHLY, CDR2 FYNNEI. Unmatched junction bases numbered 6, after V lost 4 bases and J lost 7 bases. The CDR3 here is CASSGTGGRNIQYF. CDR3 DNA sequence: TGTGCCAGCAGTGGAACAGGGGGACGTAACATTCAGTACTTC.

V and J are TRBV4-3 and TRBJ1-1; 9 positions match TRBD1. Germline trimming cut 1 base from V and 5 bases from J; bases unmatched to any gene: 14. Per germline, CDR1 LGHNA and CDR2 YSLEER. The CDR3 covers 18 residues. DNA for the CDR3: TGCGCCAGCAGCCAAGCGGGAGGACGCGGGACAGGGATAACTGAAGCTTTCTTT. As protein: CASSQAGGRGTGITEAFF.

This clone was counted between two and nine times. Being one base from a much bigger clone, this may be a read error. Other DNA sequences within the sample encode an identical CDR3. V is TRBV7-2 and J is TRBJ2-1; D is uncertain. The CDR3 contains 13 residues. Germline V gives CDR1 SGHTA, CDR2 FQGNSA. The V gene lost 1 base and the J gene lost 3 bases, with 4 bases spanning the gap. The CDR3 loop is CASSLGRYNEQFF. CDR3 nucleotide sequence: TGTGCCAGCAGCTTAGGTCGCTACAATGAGCAGTTCTTC. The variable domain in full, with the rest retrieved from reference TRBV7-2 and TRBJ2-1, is GAGVSQSPSNKVTEKGKDVELRCDPISGHTALYWYRQSLGQGLEFLIYFQGNSAPDKSGLPSDRFSAERTGGSVSTLTIQRTQQEDSAVYLCASSLGRYNEQFFGPGTRLTVL.

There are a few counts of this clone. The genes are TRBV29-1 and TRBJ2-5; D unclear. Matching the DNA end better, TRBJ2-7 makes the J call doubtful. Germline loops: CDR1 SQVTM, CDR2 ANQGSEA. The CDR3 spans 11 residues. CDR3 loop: CSVFGSYEQYF. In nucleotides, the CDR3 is TGCAGCGTTTTCGGGTCTTACGAGCAGTACTTC.

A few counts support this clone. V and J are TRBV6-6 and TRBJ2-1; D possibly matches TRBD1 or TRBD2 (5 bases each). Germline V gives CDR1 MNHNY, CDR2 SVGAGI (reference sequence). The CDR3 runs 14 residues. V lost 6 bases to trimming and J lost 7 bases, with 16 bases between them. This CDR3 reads CASSLSGPGNEQFF. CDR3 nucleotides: TGTGCCAGCAGCCTATCGGGGCCGGGGAATGAGCAGTTCTTC.

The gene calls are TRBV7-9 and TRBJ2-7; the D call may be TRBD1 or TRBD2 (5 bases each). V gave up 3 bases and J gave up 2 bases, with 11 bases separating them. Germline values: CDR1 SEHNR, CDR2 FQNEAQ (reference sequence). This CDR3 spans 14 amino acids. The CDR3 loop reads CASSFRDGPYEQYF. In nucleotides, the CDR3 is TGTGCCAGCAGCTTTCGGGACGGGCCCTACGAGCAGTACTTC.

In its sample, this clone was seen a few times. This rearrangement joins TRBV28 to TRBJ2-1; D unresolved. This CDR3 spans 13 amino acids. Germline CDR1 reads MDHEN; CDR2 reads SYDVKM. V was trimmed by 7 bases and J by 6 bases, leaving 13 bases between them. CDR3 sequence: CASITSIGNEQFF. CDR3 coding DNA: TGTGCCAGCATCACTTCTATAGGCAATGAGCAGTTCTTC.

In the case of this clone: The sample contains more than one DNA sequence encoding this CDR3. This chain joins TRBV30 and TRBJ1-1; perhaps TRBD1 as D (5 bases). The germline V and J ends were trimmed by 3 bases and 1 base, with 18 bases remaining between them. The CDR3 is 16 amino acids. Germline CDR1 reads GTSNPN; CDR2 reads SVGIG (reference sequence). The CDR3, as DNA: TGTGCCTGGAGCGCCGGGACGGGGGTCAGGAACACTGAAGCTTTCTTT. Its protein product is CAWSAGTGVRNTEAFF.

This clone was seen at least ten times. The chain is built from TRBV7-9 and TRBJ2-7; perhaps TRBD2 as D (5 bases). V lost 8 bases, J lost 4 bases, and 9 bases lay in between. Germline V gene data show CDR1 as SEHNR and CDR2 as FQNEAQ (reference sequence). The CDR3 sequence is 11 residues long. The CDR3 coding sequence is TGTGCCAGCGAGGGAGAATACGAGCAGTACTTC. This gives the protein CASEGEYEQYF.